This TCR beta chain was sequenced in a study of blood T cells in healthy people across ages. Concerning this clonotype itself: Its antigen is as yet unknown.

The authors ran a second PCR of 7 to 11 cycles using a sample-barcoded 5' primer and a J-beta primer mix. The yield of each sample was at least 2.5 million CDR3-containing paired-end reads. TCRdb re-derived calls from the 5' RACE reads in MiXCR, one entry per CDR3 protein. The profile shows roughly 800,000 distinct CDR3 sequences, approximately 25% of them singletons. Study results and caveats: Higher diversity, along with more naive CD4+ cells, distinguished long-lived donors from aged donors.

The V end lost 6 bases, the J end lost 3 bases, and 12 bases lay between the germline ends. CDR1 and CDR2 (germline): LGHNT, FRNRAP. CDR3 length equals 13 residues. Another study also made use of these data, one on T cells of mothers and their children. As reported in that work: Some 2.7 million TCR beta reads per child versus over 9.5 million per mother.

The clonotype was recovered from a boy younger than 18 in good health. The V and J genes are TRBV12-5 and TRBJ2-7; D is undetermined. The sequenced sample was blood. Here the CDR3 DNA reads TGTGCTAGTGGGTTAGCCGGTAACTACGAGCAGTACTTC. It specifies CASGLAGNYEQYF.